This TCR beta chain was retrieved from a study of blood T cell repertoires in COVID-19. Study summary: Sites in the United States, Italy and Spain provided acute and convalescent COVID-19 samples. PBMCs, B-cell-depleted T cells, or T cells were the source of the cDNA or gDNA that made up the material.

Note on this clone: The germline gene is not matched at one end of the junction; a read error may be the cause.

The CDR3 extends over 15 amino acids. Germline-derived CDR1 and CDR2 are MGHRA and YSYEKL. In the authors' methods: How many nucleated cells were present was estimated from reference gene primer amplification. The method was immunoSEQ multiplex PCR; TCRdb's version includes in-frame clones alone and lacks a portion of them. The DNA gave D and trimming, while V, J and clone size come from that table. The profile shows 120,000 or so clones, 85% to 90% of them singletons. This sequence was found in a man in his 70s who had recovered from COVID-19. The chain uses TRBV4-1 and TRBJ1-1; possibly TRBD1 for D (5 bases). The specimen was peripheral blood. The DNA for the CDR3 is TGCGCCAGCAGCCAAGATATTAGAGTGGGCGGGGGGGTGTTTTTT. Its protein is CASSQDIRVGGGVFF.